The entry below gives a single TCR beta chain sequence along with its context. Its antigen is currently not known. Base qualities were left out, and no much larger clone turns up one base away. Other DNA variants within this sample encode the same CDR3. The donors were included in the validation cohort of 90 to 150 subjects, a group kept apart from the approximately 670-subject first cohort. Library method: the immunoSEQ multiplex PCR assay. Under the source paper's analysis protocol: A statistical classification framework was built for diagnosing cytomegalovirus status from the catalog of TCR beta chain sequences. As stored in TCRdb, this immuneACCESS dataset retains in-frame rearrangements with V and J assigned. A fraction of the clones does not appear; measured against another copy, unresolved V genes explain less than half of the discrepancy, and the remainder lacks a known reason. The DNA was the basis for D and trimming; V, J and clone size are from that table. The sample has some 210,000 clones on record, more than 75% of them singletons. The ten largest clones add up to approximately 2% of the sample.

The record originates from a study of cytomegalovirus exposure and HLA in healthy donors (dated by TCRdb to 2016 to 2017). Concerning the study at large: According to a later analysis, the approximately 130 validation repertoires were produced on the same platform as the roughly 600 repertoires of the first cohort. High-throughput TCR immunosequencing, statistical association of individual TCRs with disease status, and machine learning were combined to predict cytomegalovirus infection status. Along with the roughly 700-subject first cohort, a separate validation cohort of over 90 different subjects was used. The study aimed to test whether cataloging public T cell receptors could reveal signatures of past pathogen exposure.

Results the study describes overall, beyond this receptor: Most TCR sequences were observed very rarely across donors, whereas some public TCRs were present in many individuals. The study listed 170 or so TCR beta chains as associated with cytomegalovirus. According to the authors, the approach could potentially be generalized to other disease states and immunological phenotypes. Of the cluster scores, 85% to 95% were above 0 in a later analysis, which found that TCRs clustered in the first cohort also tended to co-occur in the roughly 130 validation repertoires. A few of the identified cytomegalovirus-associated TCR beta chains were confirmed in vitro to be specific for cytomegalovirus antigens. All 120 repertoires were used to score co-occurrence in the validation cohort in a later analysis, because that analysis had no HLA typing for the cohort. The classifier was reported to diagnose cytomegalovirus status with high specificity and sensitivity in both the original cohort and the validation cohort.

The germline V gene provides CDR1 MGHDK and CDR2 SYGVNS. The germline ends are 9 bases apart after V is trimmed by 5 bases and J by 4 bases. The CDR3 starts with the cysteine, ends with the phenylalanine, and has 13 residues. The retained sequence is limited to the CDR3, 39 bases, with the frame set at the first base. The sample taken for sequencing was PBMCs. This clonotype was obtained from a woman between 18 and 29 years old in good health and CMV-seropositive. Recombination linked TRBV25-1 to TRBJ1-5; TRBD1 is possibly the D segment (6 matching bases). The nucleotide sequence reads TGTGCCAGCAGTCAACAGGGTAATCAGCCCCAGCATTTT. The resulting protein is CASSQQGNQPQHF. With the portions outside the CDR3 filled from the reference TRBV25-1 and TRBJ1-5 genes, the complete variable region becomes EADIYQTPRYLVIGTGKKITLECSQTMGHDKMYWYQQDPGMELHLIHYSYGVNSTEKGDLSSESTVSRIRTEHFPLTLESARPSHTSQYLCASSQQGNQPQHFGDGTRLSIL.